This T cell receptor beta chain emerged from a study of neurological immune-mediated disorders. Broader study findings: None of the CDR3 amino acid sequences in expanded clones turned up in more than one subject, which points to private repertoires in all groups.

This clonotype occurred many times. The antigen is undetermined. By 5'RACE with 10-nucleotide random UMIs, the cDNA was made. TCRdb reanalysed the 5' RACE reads using MiXCR and keeps one entry per CDR3 protein. The sample shows 35,000 to 40,000 distinct CDR3 sequences, roughly 2.5% of them seen only once. The V gene lost 7 bases and the J gene lost 12 bases, with 13 bases spanning the gap. Germline CDR1 is MDHEN and CDR2 is SYDVKM. The CDR3 extends over 12 amino acids. The sequencing input was PBMCs. This TCR was sampled from a man over 45 with multiple sclerosis. The J gene is TRBJ1-6, the V gene TRBV28; D is perhaps TRBD1 (5 bases). In DNA, the CDR3 is TGTGCCAGCACTCCCCCTAGGGGACCCCTCCACTTT. Protein: CASTPPRGPLHF.